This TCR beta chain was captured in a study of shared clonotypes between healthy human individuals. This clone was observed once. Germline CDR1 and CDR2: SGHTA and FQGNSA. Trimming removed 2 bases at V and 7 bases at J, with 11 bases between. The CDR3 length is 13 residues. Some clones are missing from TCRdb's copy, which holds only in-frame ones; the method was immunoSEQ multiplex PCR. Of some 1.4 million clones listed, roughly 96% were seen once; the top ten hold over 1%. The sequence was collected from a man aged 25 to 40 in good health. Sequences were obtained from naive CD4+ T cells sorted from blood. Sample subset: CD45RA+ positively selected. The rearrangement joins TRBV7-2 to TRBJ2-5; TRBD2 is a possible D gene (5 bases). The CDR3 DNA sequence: TGTGCCAGCAGCTTAAAAGGCCGGGGGACCCAGTACTTC. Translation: CASSLKGRGTQYF.